These 30 T cell receptor beta chains share one sample of origin, sequenced in a study of molecular identifiers for immune sequencing clone quantification. TCRdb re-called the PCR reads through MiXCR, storing one row per CDR3 protein. The table lists some 320,000 distinct CDR3 sequences, 24% of them singletons. The sample was naive CD8+ T cells from blood, with Jurkat cell RNA spiked in. Subset specified: FACS-sorted CD8+CD4-CCR7+CD45RA+ naive T cells. The receptors were gathered from a human donor in good health. Some libraries in this study had Jurkat cell RNA spiked in.

The rearrangement links TRBV27 to TRBJ2-1; no definite D call. The CDR3 runs to 13 residues. Trimming removed 4 bases from V and 9 bases from J, with 13 bases in between. The germline V gene has CDR1 MNHEY and CDR2 SMNVEV (reference sequence). This CDR3 is CASSYTPGGEQFF. CDR3 sequence (DNA): TGTGCCAGCAGTTACACACCGGGTGGTGAGCAGTTCTTC.

The sample holds many counts of this clonotype. The J gene is TRBJ2-7, the V gene TRBV5-1; 10 bases line up with TRBD1. CDR1 and CDR2 (germline): SGHRS, YFSETQ. This CDR3 comprises 14 residues. The V segment lost 4 bases and the J segment 6 bases; nucleotides outside the gene matches: 7. The CDR3: CASSLDRGPGEQYF. The CDR3, as DNA: TGCGCCAGCAGCCTCGACAGGGGGCCTGGCGAGCAGTACTTC.

Concerning this clonotype: A read error may be the cause here, since a much bigger clone is one base away. V and J are TRBV5-1 and TRBJ1-1, with 7 nucleotides matching TRBD1. V gave up 0 bases and J gave up 2 bases; unmatched junction bases: 10. Looked up from germline, CDR1 is SGHRS and CDR2 is YFSETQ. The CDR3 spans 17 residues. CDR3 sequence reads: CASSLDRGHTINTEAFF. The CDR3 DNA reads TGCGCCAGCAGCTTGGACAGGGGACATACTATCAACACTGAAGCTTTCTTT. Filled out from reference TRBV5-1 and TRBJ1-1, the complete variable domain reads KAGVTQTPRYLIKTRGQQVTLSCSPISGHRSVSWYQQTPGQGLQFLFEYFSETQRNKGNFPGRFSGRQFSNSRSEMNVSTLELGDSALYLCASSLDRGHTINTEAFFGQGTRLTVV.

This clonotype has at least ten counts. The rearrangement links TRBV4-3 to TRBJ1-1, with D possibly TRBD1 on 5 matching bases. The CDR3 consists of 13 residues. Germline V gives CDR1 LGHNA, CDR2 YSLEER. The ends were cut back, 3 bases at V and 4 bases at J, with 9 bases in the middle. The CDR3 DNA reads as TGCGCCAGCAGCCAGAGCGGGGGCACTGAAGCTTTCTTT. This gives the protein CASSQSGGTEAFF.

This clonotype occurred many times. The chain is built from TRBV6-5 and TRBJ1-4; the match to TRBD1 covers 8 bases. CDR3 length: 16 residues. V gave up 6 bases and J gave up 3 bases; unmatched junction bases: 9. Germline CDR1 and CDR2: MNHEY and SVGAGI. CDR3: CASSHDRGFANEKLFF. For the CDR3, the DNA is TGTGCCAGCAGCCACGACAGGGGATTTGCTAATGAAAAACTGTTTTTT.

Comment on this clonotype: Possible read error: a much larger clone is one base away. The genes are TRBV28 and TRBJ2-3, with 9 bases that match TRBD2. The CDR3 has 18 amino acids. Per the germline V gene, CDR1 is MDHEN and CDR2 is SYDVKM. With V trimmed by 2 bases and J by 2 bases, 11 bases remained unmatched. The CDR3 is CASSLGSSGKGFTDTQYF. Written as DNA, the CDR3 is TGTGCCAGCAGTTTAGGGTCTAGCGGGAAGGGATTCACAGATACGCAGTATTTT.

This clonotype was counted a few times. The chain recombines TRBV10-1 with TRBJ2-1; no reliable D call. This CDR3 is 16 amino acids long. With 3 bases removed from V and 3 bases from J, the gap between germline ends came to 15 bases. Germline CDR1 and CDR2: WNHNN and SYGVQD (reference sequence). CDR3 sequence reads: CASSEAGVGFYNEQFF. The CDR3 coding sequence is TGCGCCAGCAGTGAAGCTGGCGTTGGGTTCTACAATGAGCAGTTCTTC.

This clonotype occurred many times. This chain connects TRBV5-1 to TRBJ2-3, with D tentatively TRBD2 (5 bases). The length of the CDR3 is 14 residues. Germline CDR1 and CDR2: SGHRS and YFSETQ. Trimming pared 0 bases from V and 3 bases from J, leaving 8 bases between. Here the CDR3 DNA reads TGCGCCAGCAGCTTGGAGCAGCGGACAGATACGCAGTATTTT. It specifies CASSLEQRTDTQYF.

Remarks on this clonotype: A junction end diverges from the germline sequence, so it may reflect a read error. This sequence joins TRBV4-3 and TRBJ2-1, with D tentatively TRBD1 (6 bases). Germline V gene data show CDR1 as LGHNA and CDR2 as YSLEER. CDR3 length: 14 amino acids. CDR3 nucleotides: TGCGCCAGCAACCAAGAAGGGGGTCCAGACGAGCAGTTCTTC. Translating gives CASNQEGGPDEQFF.

The chain carries TRBV27 and TRBJ2-7, with unresolved D. V lost 6 bases to trimming and J lost 6 bases, with 12 bases between them. The CDR3 sequence is 12 residues long. The germline V gene encodes CDR1 MNHEY and CDR2 SMNVEV (reference sequence). The CDR3 DNA follows: TGTGCCAGCAGAGGGCTCGGCGGCGAGCAGTACTTC. As protein: CASRGLGGEQYF.

This clonotype showed up many times. The gene calls are TRBV6-5 and TRBJ1-5, with TRBD1 matching over 7 bases. The CDR3 is 14 amino acids. Germline V lookup: CDR1 MNHEY, CDR2 SVGAGI. With 3 bases clipped from V and 4 bases from J, the junction kept 3 bases outside the gene matches. The CDR3 loop reads CASSYGTANQPQHF. The DNA for the CDR3 is TGTGCCAGCAGTTATGGGACAGCAAATCAGCCCCAGCATTTT.

A note on this clonotype: It may be a read error: a sequence one base away is much more abundant. The CDR3 region has the DNA TGCACCAGCAGCCAAGGGGGCGCGACTGAAGCTTTCTTT. Its protein is CTSSQGGATEAFF. The chain uses TRBV4-3 and TRBJ1-1; 7 nucleotides line up with TRBD1. The CDR3 has 13 amino acids. Germline loops: CDR1 LGHNA, CDR2 YSLEER.

The table lists this clonotype with a count of one. This may stem from a read error, because a much larger clone lies one nucleotide away. The CDR3, as DNA: TGTACCAGCAGCCCAGGGGTCCCTGGGTTCAGTGAAGCTTTCTTT. This encodes CTSSPGVPGFSEAFF. J is TRBJ1-1 and V is TRBV7-9, with a weak D call TRBD1 (6 bases). Germline CDR1 and CDR2: SEHNR and FQNEAQ (reference sequence). The CDR3 spans 15 residues.

This clonotype was counted only a few times. This chain connects TRBV5-4 to TRBJ2-7; D call uncertain. V was cut by 3 bases and J by 3 bases, with 7 bases left in between. The CDR3 runs to 12 residues. Germline CDR1 SGHNT, CDR2 YYREEE (reference sequence). In nucleotides, the CDR3 is TGTGCCAGCAGCTCCATGGGCTACGAGCAGTACTTC. Translation: CASSSMGYEQYF. Using reference TRBV5-4 and TRBJ2-7 for the parts outside the CDR3, the full variable domain is ETGVTQSPTHLIKTRGQQVTLRCSSQSGHNTVSWYQQALGQGPQFIFQYYREEENGRGNFPPRFSGLQFPNYSSELNVNALELDDSALYLCASSSMGYEQYFGPGTRLTVT.

At least ten counts were recorded for this clonotype. This CDR3 is CASSLGTGLGEAFF. The CDR3 DNA reads TGTGCCAGCAGCTTAGGCACAGGGCTCGGTGAAGCTTTCTTT. V is TRBV13 and J is TRBJ1-1, with D possibly being TRBD1 (6 bases). This CDR3 has 14 residues. Per germline, CDR1 PRHDT and CDR2 FYEKMQ (reference sequence). Trimming cost V 0 bases and J 7 bases, with 12 bases left between them.

In the case of this clonotype: A much bigger clone sits one base away, suggesting this may be a read error. Written as DNA, the CDR3 is TGCAGCGCCCGGACAGCTGACTTTTACAATGAGCAGTTCTTC. It translates to CSARTADFYNEQFF. The rearrangement uses TRBV29-1 and TRBJ2-1; D may be TRBD1 (6 bases). CDR1 is SQVTM and CDR2 is ANQGSEA in the germline V gene. Trimming pared 7 bases from V and 4 bases from J, leaving 17 bases between. The CDR3 length is 14 residues.

The J gene is TRBJ2-5, the V gene TRBV7-9, with no clear D. The V end was cut by 1 base, the J end by 0 bases, with 6 bases between. The CDR3 totals 14 residues. Germline values: CDR1 SEHNR, CDR2 FQNEAQ (reference sequence). CDR3 amino acids: CASSLVQHQETQYF. The CDR3 DNA is TGTGCCAGCAGCTTAGTTCAGCACCAAGAGACCCAGTACTTC.

This clonotype was observed a handful of times. This rearrangement joins TRBV13 to TRBJ2-5, with a tentative D call TRBD2 (5 bases). V was clipped by 1 base and J by 2 bases, with 8 bases between them. CDR3 length: 14 amino acids. Germline lookup yields CDR1 PRHDT and CDR2 FYEKMQ (reference sequence). CDR3 bases: TGTGCCAGCAGCTTAGATGAGGGACAAGAGACCCAGTACTTC. Translation gives CASSLDEGQETQYF.

This clonotype was counted many times. The V call is TRBV28, the J call TRBJ2-5; 8 bases map to TRBD1. The CDR3 is 16 amino acids. From germline, CDR1 is MDHEN and CDR2 SYDVKM. V lost 6 bases, J lost 0 bases, and 9 bases stayed unmatched. CDR3 sequence reads: CASRPGQVTYQETQYF. CDR3 DNA sequence: TGTGCCAGCAGGCCGGGACAGGTTACTTACCAAGAGACCCAGTACTTC.

In regard to this clonotype: This could be a read error, since a much larger clone is one nucleotide away. V and J are TRBV5-4 and TRBJ2-3; TRBD1 might be the D (5 bases). The CDR3 spans 12 residues. CDR1 is SGHNT and CDR2 is YYREEE in the germline V gene (reference sequence). The CDR3 region has the DNA TGTGCCAGCAGCGCCAGGGCAGATACGCTGTATTTT. Encoded protein: CASSARADTLYF.

This clonotype was counted at least ten times. The V gene is TRBV6-2 or TRBV6-3, the J gene TRBJ2-5; 8 bases agree with TRBD1. Germline CDR1 and CDR2: MNHEY and SVGEGT. J gave up 4 bases and V 0 bases, and 7 bases lay outside the gene matches. The CDR3 covers 16 residues. The CDR3 spells CASSYSMDRAAETQYF. DNA of the CDR3: TGTGCCAGCAGTTACTCGATGGACAGGGCCGCAGAGACCCAGTACTTC.

This clonotype was seen ten or more times. CDR3 residues: CASSQYRVPSNQPQHF. CDR3 DNA: TGTGCCAGCAGCCAGTACAGGGTTCCTAGCAATCAGCCCCAGCATTTT. The J gene is TRBJ1-5, the V gene TRBV3-1; the D gene is possibly TRBD1 (6 bases). The V end was cut by 3 bases, the J end by 0 bases, with 12 bases between. CDR3 size: 16 residues. Germline V gives CDR1 LGHDT, CDR2 YNNKEL (reference sequence).

This clonotype was found a few times. The chain couples TRBV6-2 or TRBV6-3 to TRBJ1-2; D is unclear. Germline CDR1 and CDR2: MNHEY and SVGEGT. The CDR3 extends over 13 amino acids. Trimming shortened V by 7 bases and J by 3 bases, and 12 bases separated the two germline ends. CDR3 protein: CASTYLDDYGYTF. For the CDR3, the DNA is TGTGCCAGCACCTATCTGGACGACTATGGCTACACCTTC.

In its sample, this clonotype was seen a few times. This sequence joins TRBV5-1 and TRBJ2-5, with 9 bases lining up with TRBD2. CDR3 length: 15 amino acids. From germline, CDR1 is SGHRS and CDR2 YFSETQ. The V gene end was trimmed by 4 bases and the J gene end by 5 bases; junction bases not matched to a gene: 9. In nucleotides, the CDR3 is TGCGCCAGCAGCAAAGGGACTAGCTCGGAGGAGACCCAGTACTTC. This codes for CASSKGTSSEETQYF.

This clonotype was seen only once. A much larger clone lies a single base off, so this may be a read error. A read error is likely, as this CDR3 ends without the conserved phenylalanine or tryptophan. This chain uses TRBV7-3 with TRBJ2-7; D is undetermined. Looked up from germline, CDR1 is SGHTA and CDR2 is FQGTGA. V dropped 0 bases and J dropped 0 bases, with 6 bases sitting between them. The CDR3 length is 14 residues. DNA of the CDR3: TGTGCCAGCAGCTTAACGGGAAGCTCCTACGAGCAGTACCTC. The encoded protein is CASSLTGSSYEQYL.

This clonotype appeared once. A single base separates this from a much larger clone, so it may be a read error. The rearrangement links TRBV2 to TRBJ2-3; 7 nucleotides align to TRBD1. Looked up from germline, CDR1 is SNHLY and CDR2 is FYNNEI. The trim removed 4 bases at V and 3 bases at J, leaving 13 bases unmatched. This CDR3 spans 17 amino acids. The CDR3: CASSVSRQGARTDTQYF. CDR3 bases: TGTGCCAGCAGTGTATCCCGACAGGGAGCAAGAACAGATACGCAGTATTTT.

As concerns this clonotype: Sequence at one end of the junction differs from germline and may be a read error. V usage is TRBV19 and J usage is TRBJ2-2, with 9 bases aligning to TRBD1. This CDR3 is built from 16 residues. The germline V gene encodes CDR1 LNHDA and CDR2 SQIVND (reference sequence). Here the CDR3 DNA reads TGTGCCAGTAGTACCACCGGGACAGGGAACACCGGGGAGCTGATTTTT. This codes for CASSTTGTGNTGELIF.

The table lists this clonotype with a few counts. V and J are TRBV4-3 and TRBJ1-1; no clear D gene. This CDR3 has 12 amino acids. The germline gives CDR1 LGHNA, CDR2 YSLEER. The ends were cut back, 0 bases at V and 11 bases at J, with 10 bases in the middle. In DNA form, the CDR3 reads TGCGCCAGCAGCCAAGAGGCAGGAATGGCTTTCTTT. Translated, it gives CASSQEAGMAFF.

With regard to this clonotype: It may be a read error: a sequence one base away is much more abundant. V gene TRBV12-3 or TRBV12-4 combines with J gene TRBJ1-5, with 7 bases aligning to TRBD1. The CDR3 runs 16 residues. V lost 8 bases to trimming and J lost 0 bases; unmatched junction nucleotides: 10. CDR3 in DNA: TGTGCCAGCGGCAGCGGGACAGCTTATAGCAATCAGCCCCAGCATTTT. Its translation is CASGSGTAYSNQPQHF.

This chain joins TRBV27 and TRBJ2-5, with D perhaps TRBD2 (5 bases). This CDR3 spans 13 amino acids. V lost 6 bases and J lost 2, with 10 bases in between. From germline, CDR1 is MNHEY and CDR2 SMNVEV (reference sequence). This chain's CDR3 is CASRSDLQETQYF. The CDR3 DNA reads TGTGCCAGCAGATCGGACTTACAAGAGACCCAGTACTTC.